This passage covers 17 T cell receptor beta chains from one sample sequenced in a study of blood T cell repertoires in COVID-19. Repertoires were generated with immunoSEQ multiplex PCR, while TCRdb's copy carries only in-frame clones and drops some. The sample includes about 140,000 clones, approximately 80% of them seen just once. Sequencing used peripheral blood. These receptors were taken from a woman at least 80 years old with active or convalescent COVID-19.

V gene TRBV7-9 combines with J gene TRBJ2-1; 7 nucleotides match TRBD1. The length of the CDR3 is 16 residues. The junction had 13 bases not matched to a gene; V was cut back by 4 bases and J by 7 bases. CDR1 is SEHNR and CDR2 is FQNEAQ in the germline V gene (reference sequence). Here the CDR3 DNA reads TGTGCCAGCAGCTCCCTCTACGACAGGGCGTGGAATGAGCAGTTCTTC. Amino acid sequence: CASSSLYDRAWNEQFF.

The table lists this clone with a few counts. V and J are TRBV5-1 and TRBJ1-4; D might be TRBD1 (5 bases). Trimming cost V 4 bases and J 7 bases, with 14 bases left between them. This CDR3 region has 14 residues. Germline V gene lookup returns CDR1 SGHRS and CDR2 YFSETQ. The CDR3 sequence is CASSQWGGAEKLFF. The CDR3, as DNA: TGCGCCAGCAGCCAGTGGGGGGGAGCTGAAAAACTGTTTTTT.

This rearrangement joins TRBV19 to TRBJ1-1; 7 nucleotides agree with TRBD1. The germline V gene encodes CDR1 LNHDA and CDR2 SQIVND (reference sequence). Germline trimming cut 5 bases from V and 0 bases from J; bases unmatched to any gene: 3. The CDR3 is made up of 14 amino acids. Here the CDR3 DNA reads TGTGCCAGTAGTTACAGGGGATTGAACACTGAAGCTTTCTTT. Its translation is CASSYRGLNTEAFF.

This clone came up a few times. The chain has TRBV6-5 and TRBJ1-2; possibly TRBD1 for D (6 bases). V lost 7 bases to trimming and J lost 4 bases, with 13 bases between them. This CDR3 region has 13 residues. CDR1 is MNHEY and CDR2 is SVGAGI in the germline V gene. The DNA for the CDR3 is TGTGCCAGCACCGACGGACAGAGCTATGGCTACACCTTC. This sequence encodes CASTDGQSYGYTF.

The CDR3 loop reads CASSVRQMNYGYTF. In nucleotides, the CDR3 is TGTGCCAGCAGTGTTCGACAGATGAACTATGGCTACACCTTC. V and J are TRBV2 and TRBJ1-2; D is perhaps TRBD1 (5 bases). Per the germline V gene, CDR1 is SNHLY and CDR2 is FYNNEI. The V and J ends lost 4 bases and 2 bases respectively, with 11 bases between them. This CDR3 has 14 amino acids.

The chain is built from TRBV11-1 and TRBJ2-7; 7 positions agree with TRBD2. This CDR3 contains 13 residues. Germline CDR1 SGHAT, CDR2 FQDESV (reference sequence). With 5 bases clipped from V and 6 bases from J, the junction kept 7 bases outside the gene matches. CDR3 residues: CASSVGGIGEQYF. The CDR3 DNA is TGTGCCAGCAGCGTCGGGGGGATCGGCGAGCAGTACTTC.

The V gene is TRBV6-2 or TRBV6-3, the J gene TRBJ1-2, with unresolved D. The CDR3 runs 12 residues. Trimming cost V 4 bases and J 6 bases, with 9 bases left between them. CDR1 and CDR2 from the germline V gene are MNHEY and SVGEGT. The CDR3 is CASSSRGNGYTF. The CDR3 DNA sequence: TGTGCCAGCAGTTCCCGAGGCAATGGCTACACCTTC.

This clone showed up just a few times. The CDR3 loop is CASSHGQGVNTEAFF. The CDR3 bases are TGCGCCAGCAGCCATGGGCAGGGGGTGAACACTGAAGCTTTCTTT. The chain joins TRBV4-3 to TRBJ1-1; TRBD1 aligns across 7 bases. Trimming removed 3 bases from V and 0 bases from J; junction bases left unmatched: 4. This CDR3 is 15 amino acids long. Germline CDR1 LGHNA, CDR2 YSLEER.

The genes are TRBV18 and TRBJ2-3, with D possibly TRBD1 on 5 matching bases. The germline V gene encodes CDR1 KGHSH and CDR2 LQKENI. The CDR3 is 16 amino acids. Trimming cost V 3 bases and J 5 bases, with 18 bases left between them. Here the CDR3 DNA reads TGTGCCAGCTCACCGTACCAAGCCCAGGGCGGAGATACGCAGTATTTT. This translates into CASSPYQAQGGDTQYF.

The chain is built from TRBV11-3 and TRBJ1-1, with 12 positions matching TRBD1. The CDR3 is 16 residues long. The V segment lost 5 bases and the J segment 1 base; nucleotides outside the gene matches: 5. Germline CDR1 SGHNT, CDR2 YENEEA. The CDR3 nucleotides read TGTGCCAGCAGCAAAGGGACAGGGGGCGCGAACACTGAAGCTTTCTTT. Translation: CASSKGTGGANTEAFF.

The chain links TRBV4-1 to TRBJ2-1; TRBD1 aligns across 9 bases. Germline trimming cut 4 bases from V and 9 bases from J; bases unmatched to any gene: 10. There are 15 residues in the CDR3. Germline-derived CDR1 and CDR2 are MGHRA and YSYEKL. The CDR3 DNA sequence: TGCGCCAGCAGCCCCTCCGGGACAGGGATCGGTGAGCAGTTCTTC. Protein: CASSPSGTGIGEQFF.

The chain couples TRBV9 to TRBJ1-1, with D possibly matching TRBD1 (5 bases). The CDR3 totals 13 residues. Germline CDR1 SGDLS, CDR2 YYNGEE. V was trimmed by 3 bases and J by 7 bases, leaving 13 bases between them. CDR3 sequence reads: CASSDKGPLEAFF. The DNA for the CDR3 is TGTGCCAGCAGCGACAAGGGGCCTCTTGAAGCTTTCTTT.

This clone has more than one count but fewer than ten. The V call is TRBV5-1, the J call TRBJ1-6; D possibly corresponds to TRBD1 (6 bases). Germline V gives CDR1 SGHRS, CDR2 YFSETQ. This CDR3 has 13 amino acids. V was trimmed by 6 bases and J by 8 bases, leaving 12 bases between them. In nucleotides, the CDR3 is TGCGCCAGCATGGGGCAGGGGCATTCACCCCTCCACTTT. Its protein is CASMGQGHSPLHF.

The chain has TRBV3-1 (or the pseudogene TRBV3-2) and TRBJ2-7; TRBD2 might be the D (6 bases). The CDR3 spans 14 residues. The germline V and J ends were trimmed by 4 bases and 1 base, with 11 bases remaining between them. CDR1 is LGHDT and CDR2 is YNNKEL in the germline V gene (reference sequence). The CDR3 DNA reads TGTGCCAGCAGCCCCGCCCGGGGGTCCTACGAGCAGTACTTC. Amino acids: CASSPARGSYEQYF.

The chain joins TRBV5-1 to TRBJ2-2; TRBD2 matches 11 bases. Germline V CDR1 and CDR2: SGHRS, YFSETQ. Trimming cost V 2 bases and J 6 bases; bases outside gene matches: 6. The CDR3 runs 16 residues. CDR3 amino acids: CASSFSGGAVPGELFF. The CDR3 DNA is TGCGCCAGCAGCTTTAGCGGGGGGGCCGTCCCCGGGGAGCTGTTTTTT.

This clone was recorded only once. The gene calls are TRBV28 and TRBJ2-5; D gene ambiguous. CDR1 and CDR2 (germline): MDHEN, SYDVKM. This CDR3 contains 14 residues. V lost 4 bases and J 5 bases, leaving 14 bases between the germline ends. The DNA for the CDR3 is TGTGCCAGCAGTTCCCGCAATAACGGGGAGACCCAGTACTTC. Translation: CASSSRNNGETQYF. Full variable domain (rest looked up from reference TRBV28 and TRBJ2-5): DVKVTQSSRYLVKRTGEKVFLECVQDMDHENMFWYRQDPGLGLRLIYFSYDVKMKEKGDIPEGYSVSREKKERFSLILESASTNQTSMYLCASSSRNNGETQYFGPGTRLLVL.

Concerning this clone: Relative to the germline gene, one junction end is altered; a read error may explain this. V usage is TRBV11-3 and J usage is TRBJ2-3; perhaps TRBD2 as D (5 bases). This CDR3 comprises 14 residues. CDR1 and CDR2 from the germline V gene are SGHNT and YENEEA. CDR3 sequence (DNA): TGTGCCAGCAGCTACAACGCCGGGGATAGGGCAGTTCATTTT. Its protein is CASSYNAGDRAVHF.